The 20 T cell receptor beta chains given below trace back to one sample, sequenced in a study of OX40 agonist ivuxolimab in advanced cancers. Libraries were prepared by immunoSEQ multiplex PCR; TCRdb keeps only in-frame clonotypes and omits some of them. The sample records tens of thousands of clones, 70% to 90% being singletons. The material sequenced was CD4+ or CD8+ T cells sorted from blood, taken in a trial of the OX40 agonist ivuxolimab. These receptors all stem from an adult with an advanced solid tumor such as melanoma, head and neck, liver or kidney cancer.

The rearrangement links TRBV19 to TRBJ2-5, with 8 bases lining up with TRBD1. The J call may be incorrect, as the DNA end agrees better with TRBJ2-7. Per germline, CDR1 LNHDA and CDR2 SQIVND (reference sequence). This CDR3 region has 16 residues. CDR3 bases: TGTGCCAGTAGTACAGGGGGCGCACAGATTAACTACGAGCAGTACTTC. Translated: CASSTGGAQINYEQYF.

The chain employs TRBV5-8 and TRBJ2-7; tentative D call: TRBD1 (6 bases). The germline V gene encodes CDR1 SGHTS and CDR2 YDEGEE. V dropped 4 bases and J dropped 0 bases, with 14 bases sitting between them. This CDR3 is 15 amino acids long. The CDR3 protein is CASSQDRSSSYEQYF. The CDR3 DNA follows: TGTGCCAGCAGCCAGGACAGAAGCTCCTCCTACGAGCAGTACTTC.

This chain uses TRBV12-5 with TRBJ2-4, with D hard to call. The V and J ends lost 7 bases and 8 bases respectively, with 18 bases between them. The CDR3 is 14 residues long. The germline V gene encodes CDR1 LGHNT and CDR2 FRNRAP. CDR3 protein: CASASPNRNDIQYF. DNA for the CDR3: TGTGCTAGTGCTTCCCCCAATCGTAACGACATTCAGTACTTC.

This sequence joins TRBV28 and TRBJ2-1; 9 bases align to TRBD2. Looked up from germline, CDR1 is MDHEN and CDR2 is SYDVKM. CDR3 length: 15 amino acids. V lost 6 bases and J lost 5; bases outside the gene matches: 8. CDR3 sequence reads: CASSSGLAVHNEQFF. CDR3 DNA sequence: TGTGCCAGCAGCTCGGGACTAGCAGTTCACAATGAGCAGTTCTTC.

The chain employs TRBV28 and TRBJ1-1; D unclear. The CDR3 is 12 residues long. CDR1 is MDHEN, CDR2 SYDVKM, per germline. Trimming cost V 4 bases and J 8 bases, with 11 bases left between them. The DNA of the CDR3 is TGTGCCAGCAGTTCGGGGTCGTGGGAAGCTTTCTTT. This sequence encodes CASSSGSWEAFF.

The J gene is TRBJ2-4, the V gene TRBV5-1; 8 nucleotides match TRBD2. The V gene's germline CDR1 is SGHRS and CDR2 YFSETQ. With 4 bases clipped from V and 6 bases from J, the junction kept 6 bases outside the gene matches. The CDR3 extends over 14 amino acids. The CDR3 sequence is CASSPSGSGNIQYF. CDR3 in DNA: TGCGCCAGCAGCCCCAGCGGGAGCGGAAACATTCAGTACTTC.

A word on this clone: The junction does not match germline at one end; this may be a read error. The CDR3 is CASNIAGKGFEQFF. The CDR3 nucleotides read TGTGCCAGTAATATAGCGGGAAAGGGCTTTGAGCAGTTCTTC. The chain uses TRBV19 and TRBJ2-1; 8 nucleotides line up with TRBD2. This CDR3 comprises 14 residues. CDR1 and CDR2 from the germline V gene are LNHDA and SQIVND (reference sequence).

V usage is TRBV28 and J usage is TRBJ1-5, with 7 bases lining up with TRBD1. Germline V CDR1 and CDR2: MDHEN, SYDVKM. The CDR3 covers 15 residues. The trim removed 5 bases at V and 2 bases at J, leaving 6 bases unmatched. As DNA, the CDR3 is TGTGCCAGCAGTCCTCACAGGGGAGGCAATCAGCCCCAGCATTTT. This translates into CASSPHRGGNQPQHF.

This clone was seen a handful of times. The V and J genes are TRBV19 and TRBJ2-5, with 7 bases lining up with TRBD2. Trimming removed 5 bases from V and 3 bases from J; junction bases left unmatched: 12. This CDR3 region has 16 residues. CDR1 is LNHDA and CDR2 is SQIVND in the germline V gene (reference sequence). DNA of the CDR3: TGTGCCAGTAGTTCCCTGAGAGGCGCGGGAGAAGAGACCCAGTACTTC. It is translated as CASSSLRGAGEETQYF.

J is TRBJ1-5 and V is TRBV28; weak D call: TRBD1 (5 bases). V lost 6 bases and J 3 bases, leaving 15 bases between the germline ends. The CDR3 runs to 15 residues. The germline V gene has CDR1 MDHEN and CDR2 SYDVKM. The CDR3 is CASSSNDRTNQPQHF. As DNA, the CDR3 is TGTGCCAGCAGCTCCAATGACAGAACCAATCAGCCCCAGCATTTT.

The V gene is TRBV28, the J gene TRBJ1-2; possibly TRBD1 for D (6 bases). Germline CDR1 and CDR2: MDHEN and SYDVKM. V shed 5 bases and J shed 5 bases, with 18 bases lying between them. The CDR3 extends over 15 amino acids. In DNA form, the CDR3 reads TGTGCCAGCAGTACCCAGACAGGTGCCCCTTATGGCTACACCTTC. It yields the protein CASSTQTGAPYGYTF.

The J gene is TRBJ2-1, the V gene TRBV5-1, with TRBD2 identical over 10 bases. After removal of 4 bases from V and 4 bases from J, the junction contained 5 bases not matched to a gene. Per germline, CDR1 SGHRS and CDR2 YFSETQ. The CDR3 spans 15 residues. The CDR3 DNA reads TGCGCCAGCAGCCTCCCTAGCGGGAGTTACAATGAGCAGTTCTTC. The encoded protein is CASSLPSGSYNEQFF.

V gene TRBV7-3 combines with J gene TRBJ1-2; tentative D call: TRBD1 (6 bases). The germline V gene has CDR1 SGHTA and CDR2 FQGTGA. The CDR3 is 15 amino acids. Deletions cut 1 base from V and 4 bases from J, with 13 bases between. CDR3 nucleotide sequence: TGTGCCAGCAGCTTAAACCCAGGGGAGCGCTATGGCTACACCTTC. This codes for CASSLNPGERYGYTF.

The CDR3 DNA reads TGTGCCTGGAGTACAGGGGCTGGGGAGACCCAGTACTTC. It encodes CAWSTGAGETQYF. The genes are TRBV30 and TRBJ2-5, with 7 bases fitting TRBD1. Germline CDR1 and CDR2: GTSNPN and SVGIG (reference sequence). The CDR3 runs 13 residues. V shed 2 bases, J shed 5 bases, and the junction held 5 bases outside the gene matches.

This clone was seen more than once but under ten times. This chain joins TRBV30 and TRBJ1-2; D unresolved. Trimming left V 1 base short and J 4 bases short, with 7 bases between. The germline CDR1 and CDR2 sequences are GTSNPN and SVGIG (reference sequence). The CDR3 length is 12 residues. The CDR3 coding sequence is TGTGCCTGGAGTGGGTCCGTCTATGGCTACACCTTC. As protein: CAWSGSVYGYTF.

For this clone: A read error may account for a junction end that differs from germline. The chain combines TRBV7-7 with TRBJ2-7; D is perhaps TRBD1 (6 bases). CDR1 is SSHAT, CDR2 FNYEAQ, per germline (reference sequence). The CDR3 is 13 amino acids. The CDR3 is CASSFSPGQEQYF. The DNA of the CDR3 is TGTGCTAGCAGCTTTAGCCCAGGACAGGAGCAGTACTTC.

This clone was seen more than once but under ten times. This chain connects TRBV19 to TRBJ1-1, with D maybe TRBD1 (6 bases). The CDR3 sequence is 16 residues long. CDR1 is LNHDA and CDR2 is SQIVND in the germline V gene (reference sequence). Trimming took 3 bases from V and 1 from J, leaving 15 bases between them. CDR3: CASSIGNMGANTEAFF. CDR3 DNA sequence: TGTGCCAGTAGTATTGGAAATATGGGGGCGAACACTGAAGCTTTCTTT.

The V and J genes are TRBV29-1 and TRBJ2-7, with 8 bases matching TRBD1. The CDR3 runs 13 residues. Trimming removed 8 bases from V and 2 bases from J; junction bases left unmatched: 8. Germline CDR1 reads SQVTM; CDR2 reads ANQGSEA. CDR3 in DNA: TGCAGCACCCGACAGGGGCTTACCTACGAGCAGTACTTC. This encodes CSTRQGLTYEQYF.

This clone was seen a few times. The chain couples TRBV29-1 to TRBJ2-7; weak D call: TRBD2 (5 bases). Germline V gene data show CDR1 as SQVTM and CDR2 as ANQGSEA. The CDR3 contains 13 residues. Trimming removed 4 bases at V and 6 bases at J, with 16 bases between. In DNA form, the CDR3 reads TGCAGCGTTGGTTGGACTGAGGCTTCCGAGCAGTACTTC. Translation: CSVGWTEASEQYF.

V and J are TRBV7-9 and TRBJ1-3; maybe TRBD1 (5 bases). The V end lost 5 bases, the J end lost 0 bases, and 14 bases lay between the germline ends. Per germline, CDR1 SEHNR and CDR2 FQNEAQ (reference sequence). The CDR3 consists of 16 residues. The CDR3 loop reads CASSPPGKSSGNTIYF. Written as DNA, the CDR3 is TGTGCCAGCAGCCCCCCAGGGAAGAGCTCTGGAAACACCATATATTTT.